This passage covers 27 T cell receptor beta chains from one sample sequenced in a study of blood T cell repertoires in COVID-19. Profiling relied on immunoSEQ multiplex PCR, and the TCRdb table lists in-frame clones only, not all of them. The sample includes 450,000 to 500,000 clones, 80% to 90% seen only once; the top ten take roughly 3.2%. Sequencing input: peripheral blood. These receptors were collected from a human donor in a cohort sampled during active COVID-19.

This clone was found once. The J gene is TRBJ2-5, the V gene TRBV5-1; TRBD2 agrees at 7 bases. The CDR3 has 14 residues. The V gene end was trimmed by 4 bases and the J gene end by 4 bases; junction bases not matched to a gene: 7. CDR1 is SGHRS, CDR2 YFSETQ, per germline. The CDR3 region is CASSREGGRETQYF. CDR3 DNA sequence: TGCGCCAGCAGCCGAGAGGGAGGGCGAGAGACCCAGTACTTC.

The rearrangement links TRBV6-2 or TRBV6-3 to TRBJ2-4; TRBD2 matches 10 bases. The CDR3 has 16 amino acids. Per the germline V gene, CDR1 is MNHEY and CDR2 is SVGEGT. J gave up 1 base and V 5 bases, and 5 bases lay outside the gene matches. The CDR3 region is CASSNLAGAAKNIQYF. CDR3 DNA: TGTGCCAGCAGTAATCTAGCGGGAGCCGCCAAAAACATTCAGTACTTC.

This chain joins TRBV19 and TRBJ1-1; D not resolved. V lost 8 bases to trimming and J lost 1 base, with 8 bases between them. The CDR3 length is 12 residues. Germline CDR1 LNHDA, CDR2 SQIVND (reference sequence). The CDR3 here is CASGTRNTEAFF. In DNA form, the CDR3 reads TGTGCCAGTGGTACGCGGAACACTGAAGCTTTCTTT.

This sequence joins TRBV10-2 and TRBJ1-5, with no clear D. Trimming pared 2 bases from V and 8 bases from J, leaving 19 bases between. Germline V lookup: CDR1 WSHSY, CDR2 SAAADI. The CDR3 has 16 residues. DNA of the CDR3: TGCGCCAGCAGTGAGACACCGATGGGAGGAGAGAAGCCCCAGCATTTT. Amino acid sequence: CASSETPMGGEKPQHF.

CDR3 nucleotide sequence: TGTGCCAGCAGCAAGGGCACTAGCGGGTGCGCGATTCCTTACTACGAGCAGTACTTC. Amino acids: CASSKGTSGCAIPYYEQYF. The gene calls are TRBV21-1 and TRBJ2-7; the listed D gene, TRBD2, was not tested against the DNA. TRBV21-1 is a known pseudogene. This CDR3 contains 19 residues.

This chain uses TRBV4-3 with TRBJ1-5; D unclear. The germline gives CDR1 LGHNA, CDR2 YSLEER. Between the trimmed V and J ends, which lost 1 base and 3 bases, there was a span of 4 bases. This CDR3 has 13 residues. CDR3 protein: CASSQALNQPQHF. The CDR3 DNA sequence: TGCGCCAGCAGCCAAGCCCTCAATCAGCCCCAGCATTTT.

The chain carries TRBV4-2 and TRBJ2-1; 10 nucleotides match TRBD2. CDR3 length: 16 amino acids. J was trimmed by 9 bases and V by 4 bases; bases with no gene match: 12. Germline CDR1 and CDR2: LGHNA and YNFKEQ. Written as DNA, the CDR3 is TGTGCCAGCAGCCGACCGGTAGCGGGAGGTAACACTGAGCAGTTCTTC. It specifies CASSRPVAGGNTEQFF.

V is TRBV2 and J is TRBJ1-1; 8 bases fit TRBD1. The CDR3 covers 14 residues. V dropped 3 bases and J dropped 11; count of bases not matched to a gene: 11. Germline V CDR1 and CDR2: SNHLY, FYNNEI. The CDR3, as DNA: TGTGCCAGCAGTGAGGGCAGGGGGCGGGTTGAGGCTTTCTTT. Protein: CASSEGRGRVEAFF.

This clone was found once. This sequence joins TRBV28 and TRBJ2-7, with 15 bases fitting TRBD2. CDR1 MDHEN and CDR2 SYDVKM come from the germline V gene. The J segment lost 0 bases and the V segment lost 4 bases, leaving 10 bases of the junction unmatched. The CDR3 contains 19 residues. For the CDR3, the DNA is TGTGCCAGCAGTTCCCCGGGACTAGCGGGAGGAGAAAGCTCCTACGAGCAGTACTTC. Its translation is CASSSPGLAGGESSYEQYF.

This clone was detected only once. CDR3 protein: CSVGLAGGYEQYF. CDR3 in DNA: TGCAGCGTCGGACTAGCGGGAGGCTACGAGCAGTACTTC. This sequence joins TRBV29-1 and TRBJ2-7; 14 nucleotides align to TRBD2. CDR1 SQVTM and CDR2 ANQGSEA come from the germline V gene. The CDR3 has 13 residues. J gave up 3 bases and V 6 bases, and 1 base lay outside the gene matches.

This clone has a handful of counts. J is TRBJ1-5 and V is TRBV6-6; 8 positions agree with TRBD1. CDR3 size: 20 residues. Per the germline V gene, CDR1 is MNHNY and CDR2 is SVGAGI (reference sequence). J was trimmed by 0 bases and V by 5 bases; bases with no gene match: 18. CDR3 sequence: CASSPPSNWTGIYSNQPQHF. Written as DNA, the CDR3 is TGTGCCAGCAGTCCTCCCTCCAATTGGACAGGGATCTATAGCAATCAGCCCCAGCATTTT.

The chain combines TRBV9 with TRBJ1-4; TRBD1 is a possible D gene (5 bases). V lost 4 bases and J lost 5, with 21 bases in between. CDR3 length equals 17 residues. CDR1 and CDR2 from the germline V gene are SGDLS and YYNGEE. The CDR3 spells CASSPRGSGQQNEKLFF. As DNA, the CDR3 is TGTGCCAGCAGCCCACGGGGGTCGGGGCAACAAAATGAAAAACTGTTTTTT.

The V call is TRBV5-6, the J call TRBJ2-1, with TRBD2 matching over 11 bases. The CDR3 is 17 residues long. Unmatched junction bases numbered 7, after V lost 3 bases and J lost 2 bases. CDR1 and CDR2 from the germline V gene are SGHDT and YYEEEE. The CDR3 is CASSSYFSGRAYNEQFF. The CDR3 nucleotides are TGTGCCAGCAGCTCTTACTTTAGCGGGAGGGCCTACAATGAGCAGTTCTTC.

The gene calls are TRBV5-4 and TRBJ2-5; D is perhaps TRBD2 (7 bases). This CDR3 has 17 amino acids. V lost 0 bases, J lost 4 bases, and 19 bases lay in between. From germline, CDR1 is SGHNT and CDR2 YYREEE (reference sequence). CDR3 in amino acids: CASSLGAGVGGRETQYF. In nucleotides, the CDR3 is TGTGCCAGCAGCTTGGGAGCAGGGGTTGGCGGGAGAGAGACCCAGTACTTC.

The J gene is TRBJ1-1, the V gene TRBV7-6; the match to TRBD1 covers 8 bases. Trimming at V came to 1 base and at J to 0 bases, leaving 4 bases not matched to a gene. The CDR3 sequence is 16 residues long. Germline CDR1 reads SGHVS; CDR2 reads FNYEAQ. This chain's CDR3 is CASSLVTGGMNTEAFF. In DNA form, the CDR3 reads TGTGCCAGCAGCTTAGTAACAGGGGGTATGAACACTGAAGCTTTCTTT.

The genes are TRBV7-3 and TRBJ2-2; D unclear. The CDR3 has 16 residues. The V end was cut by 1 base, the J end by 0 bases, with 9 bases between. In germline, CDR1 is SGHTA, CDR2 FQGTGA. The chain's CDR3 is CASSLINMPNTGELFF. In DNA form, the CDR3 reads TGTGCCAGCAGCTTAATAAACATGCCGAACACCGGGGAGCTGTTTTTT.

This chain links TRBV19 with TRBJ1-1; 7 bases align to TRBD1. The germline V gene has CDR1 LNHDA and CDR2 SQIVND (reference sequence). The CDR3 length is 16 residues. Unmatched junction bases numbered 13, after V lost 3 bases and J lost 6 bases. CDR3 loop: CASSMIGFLGGPEAFF. DNA of the CDR3: TGTGCCAGTAGTATGATAGGGTTTCTAGGGGGCCCTGAAGCTTTCTTT.

A few counts support this clone. This chain joins TRBV2 and TRBJ1-2; D perhaps matches TRBD1 (6 bases). V dropped 8 bases and J dropped 4 bases, with 17 bases sitting between them. Germline lookup yields CDR1 SNHLY and CDR2 FYNNEI. This CDR3 is built from 14 residues. The DNA for the CDR3 is TGTGCCAGCGCACGGGGGGCCCTATCCTATGGCTACACCTTC. Protein: CASARGALSYGYTF.

The CDR3 sequence is CASSVEGTSGTGDTYNEQFF. CDR3 DNA: TGTGCCAGCAGCGTCGAGGGGACTAGCGGGACCGGAGACACCTACAATGAGCAGTTCTTC. This chain uses TRBV9 with TRBJ2-1; TRBD2 aligns across 13 bases. This CDR3 region has 20 residues. Germline loops: CDR1 SGDLS, CDR2 YYNGEE. Germline trimming cut 2 bases from V and 2 bases from J; bases unmatched to any gene: 13.

CDR3 residues: CASSATSGSTMRQFF. CDR3 in DNA: TGTGCCAGCAGTGCGACTAGCGGATCTACAATGAGGCAGTTCTTC. The chain recombines TRBV6-4 with TRBJ2-1; the match to TRBD2 covers 9 bases. V lost 4 bases to trimming and J lost 12 bases; unmatched junction nucleotides: 13. The length of the CDR3 is 15 residues. The germline CDR1 and CDR2 sequences are MRHNA and SNTAGT.

This chain links TRBV14 with TRBJ2-2; the D is unclear. Germline CDR1 is SGHDN and CDR2 is FVKESK. V dropped 1 base and J dropped 4 bases, with 13 bases sitting between them. CDR3 size: 16 residues. CDR3 protein: CASSQGPTPGTGELFF. The CDR3 region has the DNA TGTGCCAGCAGCCAAGGCCCAACCCCGGGCACCGGGGAGCTGTTTTTT.

This chain joins TRBV7-2 and TRBJ1-2, with 9 positions matching TRBD1. Germline V lookup: CDR1 SGHTA, CDR2 FQGNSA. Germline trimming cut 4 bases from V and 2 bases from J; bases unmatched to any gene: 5. The CDR3 totals 15 residues. The CDR3 is CASSSPGTGNYGYTF. In DNA, the CDR3 is TGTGCCAGCAGCTCTCCCGGGACAGGGAACTATGGCTACACCTTC.

J is TRBJ1-2 and V is TRBV5-6, with unresolved D. This CDR3 is built from 14 residues. Trimming left V 0 bases short and J 4 bases short, with 10 bases between. The germline gives CDR1 SGHDT, CDR2 YYEEEE. CDR3 amino acids: CASSLVLQAYGYTF. The DNA of the CDR3 is TGTGCCAGCAGCTTGGTTCTGCAAGCCTATGGCTACACCTTC.

The chain is built from TRBV19 and TRBJ1-5; the match to TRBD1 covers 12 bases. The junction had 4 bases not matched to a gene; V was cut back by 6 bases and J by 7 bases. This CDR3 is built from 14 residues. Per germline, CDR1 LNHDA and CDR2 SQIVND (reference sequence). The DNA of the CDR3 is TGTGCCAGTAGGGGACAGGGGGCCGGGCAGCCCCAGCATTTT. Translated: CASRGQGAGQPQHF. The entire variable domain, with the rest obtained from reference TRBV19 and TRBJ1-5, is as follows: DGGITQSPKYLFRKEGQNVTLSCEQNLNHDAMYWYRQDPGQGLRLIYYSQIVNDFQKGDIAEGYSVSREKKESFPLTVTSAQKNPTAFYLCASRGQGAGQPQHFGDGTRLSIL.

In DNA form, the CDR3 reads TGTGCCAGCAGCCAAGGGGGCGCGGACACCGGGGAGCTGTTTTTT. Its translation is CASSQGGADTGELFF. The rearrangement joins TRBV28 to TRBJ2-2; the match to TRBD1 covers 7 bases. With 6 bases clipped from V and 3 bases from J, the junction kept 7 bases outside the gene matches. Germline lookup yields CDR1 MDHEN and CDR2 SYDVKM. The CDR3 is 15 residues long.

The chain combines TRBV28 with TRBJ2-2; 12 bases map to TRBD2. This CDR3 is 18 amino acids long. V trimming: 6 bases; J trimming: 1 base; junction bases outside the gene matches: 9. Germline V gene sequence: CDR1 MDHEN, CDR2 SYDVKM. This chain's CDR3 is CASRSPGLAGLNTGELFF. Here the CDR3 DNA reads TGTGCCAGCAGATCTCCGGGACTAGCGGGCTTGAACACCGGGGAGCTGTTTTTT.

The sample holds one count of this clone. DNA for the CDR3: TGTGCCAGTAGGATGACGGGAGGAGTTAACGAGCAGTACTTC. This codes for CASRMTGGVNEQYF. This chain links TRBV19 with TRBJ2-7; 7 bases fit TRBD2. The V and J ends lost 6 bases and 5 bases, in that order; junction bases with no gene match: 10. The CDR3 is 14 residues long. The V gene's germline CDR1 is LNHDA and CDR2 SQIVND (reference sequence).